Presented here are 4 T cell receptor beta chains from one specimen sequenced in a study of OX40 agonist ivuxolimab in advanced cancers. TCRdb keeps only in-frame clones here, not all; method: immunoSEQ multiplex PCR. The profile shows approximately 89,000 clones, around 90% of them singletons. Material: CD4+ or CD8+ T cells sorted from blood, obtained in a trial of the OX40 agonist ivuxolimab. These receptors all stem from an adult with an advanced solid tumor such as melanoma, head and neck, liver or kidney cancer.

CDR3 in DNA: TGTGCCAGCAGTTACTCCAGGAGCTCCTACGAGCAGTACTTC. Amino acid sequence: CASSYSRSSYEQYF. V and J are TRBV6-6 and TRBJ2-5; no clear D. The assigned J gene may be wrong: the sequence end matches TRBJ2-7 better. CDR1 and CDR2 (germline): MNHNY, SVGAGI (reference sequence). The CDR3 is 14 amino acids.

The rearrangement joins TRBV6-1 to TRBJ2-7; D gene unclear. This CDR3 is built from 17 residues. Per germline, CDR1 MNHNS and CDR2 SASEGT. The V end was cut by 0 bases, the J end by 0 bases, with 15 bases between. The CDR3 is CASSEAISQVLSYEQYF. In DNA form, the CDR3 reads TGTGCCAGCAGTGAAGCGATAAGTCAGGTCCTCTCCTACGAGCAGTACTTC.

This rearrangement joins TRBV27 to TRBJ1-1; no definite D call. There are 13 residues in the CDR3. Trimming removed 8 bases at V and 4 bases at J, with 14 bases between. Germline V lookup: CDR1 MNHEY, CDR2 SMNVEV (reference sequence). CDR3 in DNA: TGTGCCAGCGGGTCGACGTGGGCCACTGAAGCTTTCTTT. Its protein product is CASGSTWATEAFF.

This chain connects TRBV7-9 to TRBJ1-5, with 7 bases fitting TRBD1. CDR1 SEHNR and CDR2 FQNEAQ come from the germline V gene (reference sequence). With V trimmed by 4 bases and J by 10 bases, 13 bases remained unmatched. CDR3 length: 15 residues. CDR3 sequence (DNA): TGTGCCAGCAGCTCGACAGGGCCGGACTCTAGCCCCCAGCATTTT. Amino acid sequence: CASSSTGPDSSPQHF.